Below, 21 T cell receptor beta chains from the same sample are listed, as sequenced in a study of control samples from healthy donors and cancer patients. Produced via immunoSEQ multiplex PCR; TCRdb's table is partial and in-frame only. Of 100,000 to 150,000 clones listed, about 92% are singletons. Input material: blood. The receptors shown here come from a woman in her forties or fifties in good health.

The chain combines TRBV5-1 with TRBJ2-7, with D perhaps TRBD1 or TRBD2 (5 bases each). The CDR3 sequence is 13 residues long. The germline gives CDR1 SGHRS, CDR2 YFSETQ. Trimming removed 3 bases from V and 4 bases from J, with 11 bases in between. CDR3 coding DNA: TGCGCCAGCAGCTCGCCTGAGGGGTACGAGCAGTACTTC. Translating gives CASSSPEGYEQYF.

This chain uses TRBV9 with TRBJ2-2; a possible D gene is TRBD1 (5 bases). V lost 4 bases and J lost 1, with 8 bases in between. CDR3 length equals 14 residues. Germline CDR1 reads SGDLS; CDR2 reads YYNGEE. The CDR3: CASSLTVNTGELFF. The CDR3, as DNA: TGTGCCAGCAGCCTGACAGTGAACACCGGGGAGCTGTTTTTT.

This clone was seen just once. The V call is TRBV12-3 or TRBV12-4, the J call TRBJ1-1, with TRBD1 identical over 10 bases. Unmatched junction bases numbered 2, after V lost 3 bases and J lost 7 bases. The CDR3 totals 13 residues. Here the CDR3 DNA reads TGTGCCAGCAGTTTGGGACAGGGGTTTGAAGCTTTCTTT. Amino acids: CASSLGQGFEAFF.

The gene calls are TRBV6-4 and TRBJ2-2; no clear D. Trimming removed 7 bases from V and 0 bases from J, with 12 bases in between. In germline, CDR1 is MRHNA, CDR2 SNTAGT. The CDR3 length is 15 residues. CDR3 in DNA: TGTGCCAGCAAGAAGGAACACGCGAACACCGGGGAGCTGTTTTTT. As protein: CASKKEHANTGELFF.

With respect to this clone: Other DNA sequences in the same sample also yield this CDR3. The CDR3 sequence is CASSPRDGTNEKLFF. In DNA form, the CDR3 reads TGTGCCAGCTCACCACGGGACGGAACTAATGAAAAACTGTTTTTT. The gene calls are TRBV18 and TRBJ1-4; D may be TRBD1 (5 bases). The germline V gene has CDR1 KGHSH and CDR2 LQKENI. With 1 base removed from V and 1 base from J, the gap between germline ends came to 7 bases. CDR3 length: 15 residues.

The chain carries TRBV30 and TRBJ2-1; D is undetermined. The CDR3 totals 11 residues. The germline gives CDR1 GTSNPN, CDR2 SVGIG (reference sequence). The V end was cut by 4 bases, the J end by 3 bases, with 4 bases between. For the CDR3, the DNA is TGTGCCTGGATACGCTACAATGAGCAGTTCTTC. It encodes CAWIRYNEQFF.

The chain links TRBV5-1 to TRBJ2-7, with D tentatively TRBD1 (6 bases). Germline V gene data show CDR1 as SGHRS and CDR2 as YFSETQ. The CDR3 spans 14 residues. Trimming pared 5 bases from V and 0 bases from J, leaving 12 bases between. The CDR3 DNA follows: TGCGCCAGCAGTTTGATGACAGGCTCCTACGAGCAGTACTTC. This gives the protein CASSLMTGSYEQYF.

The rearrangement joins TRBV11-2 to TRBJ2-7; tentative D call: TRBD2 (6 bases). The length of the CDR3 is 15 residues. Trimming took off 0 bases at V and 3 bases at J, with 12 bases between the two ends. The germline gives CDR1 SGHAT, CDR2 FQNNGV. The CDR3 region is CASSLDGATSYEQYF. The DNA of the CDR3 is TGTGCCAGCAGCTTAGATGGGGCGACTAGCTACGAGCAGTACTTC.

The CDR3 region is CASRAGEVPRGYTF. For the CDR3, the DNA is TGTGCCAGTAGGGCGGGAGAGGTGCCTCGGGGCTACACCTTC. J is TRBJ1-2 and V is TRBV19; no clear D gene. CDR1 and CDR2 (germline): LNHDA, SQIVND (reference sequence). The V gene lost 6 bases and the J gene lost 8 bases, with 19 bases spanning the gap. CDR3 length equals 14 residues.

V usage is TRBV30 and J usage is TRBJ2-2; 10 bases are a match to TRBD2. CDR1 and CDR2 (germline): GTSNPN, SVGIG (reference sequence). The V and J ends lost 4 bases and 5 bases, in that order; junction bases with no gene match: 7. There are 15 residues in the CDR3. CDR3 sequence: CAWNLLAGVTGELFF. The CDR3 region has the DNA TGTGCCTGGAATTTGCTAGCGGGGGTTACCGGGGAGCTGTTTTTT.

The V and J genes are TRBV28 and TRBJ1-3; 8 nucleotides align to TRBD1. After removal of 6 bases from V and 3 bases from J, the junction contained 4 bases not matched to a gene. Germline CDR1 is MDHEN and CDR2 is SYDVKM. This CDR3 spans 14 amino acids. CDR3 coding DNA: TGTGCCAGCAGCGGGACAGGAGGTGGAAACACCATATATTTT. It specifies CASSGTGGGNTIYF.

The chain's CDR3 is CASSAGGVNQPQHF. The CDR3 nucleotides read TGTGCCAGCAGTGCGGGAGGGGTCAATCAGCCCCAGCATTTT. This sequence joins TRBV2 and TRBJ1-5; maybe TRBD1 (5 bases). The CDR3 is 14 residues long. V lost 4 bases and J 3 bases, leaving 10 bases between the germline ends. Germline-derived CDR1 and CDR2 are SNHLY and FYNNEI.

The chain's CDR3 is CASSDGTGGYEKLFF. The CDR3 nucleotides are TGTGCCAGCAGCGACGGGACAGGGGGCTACGAAAAACTGTTTTTT. The chain has TRBV5-6 and TRBJ1-4; 12 nucleotides line up with TRBD1. Germline trimming cut 4 bases from V and 8 bases from J; bases unmatched to any gene: 6. CDR3 length equals 15 residues. Germline CDR1 and CDR2: SGHDT and YYEEEE.

The V gene is TRBV10-2, the J gene TRBJ1-2, with 7 bases fitting TRBD1. The junction had 5 bases not matched to a gene; V was cut back by 3 bases and J by 4 bases. Germline V gene data show CDR1 as WSHSY and CDR2 as SAAADI. The CDR3 is made up of 14 amino acids. DNA of the CDR3: TGCGCCAGCAGTGACGGGACAGTCGTCTATGGCTACACCTTC. Protein sequence: CASSDGTVVYGYTF.

The chain uses TRBV6-1 and TRBJ1-6; D remains ambiguous. The germline V and J ends were trimmed by 0 bases and 6 bases, with 9 bases remaining between them. CDR1 and CDR2 (germline): MNHNS, SASEGT. The CDR3 spans 15 residues. In DNA form, the CDR3 reads TGTGCCAGCAGTGAAGCCTTGGACGGTAATTCACCCCTCCACTTT. As protein: CASSEALDGNSPLHF.

DNA for the CDR3: TGTGCCCCTAAGGGTGCGGGACTAGAATCGACCTACGAGCAGTACTTC. This codes for CAPKGAGLESTYEQYF. This rearrangement joins TRBV6-4 to TRBJ2-7; 8 bases map to TRBD2. V trimming: 11 bases; J trimming: 2 bases; junction bases outside the gene matches: 17. This CDR3 region has 16 residues. Germline loops: CDR1 MRHNA, CDR2 SNTAGT.

The chain recombines TRBV7-8 with TRBJ2-6, with 7 bases identical to TRBD1. The V gene end was trimmed by 5 bases and the J gene end by 4 bases; junction bases not matched to a gene: 8. Germline V gene sequence: CDR1 SGHVS, CDR2 FQNEAQ. This CDR3 is 16 amino acids long. CDR3 in DNA: TGTGCCAGCAGCACCAAGACAGGGTCCGGGGCCAACGTCCTGACTTTC. It is translated as CASSTKTGSGANVLTF. Full variable domain (outside the CDR3, taken from reference TRBV7-8 and TRBJ2-6): GAGVSQSPRYKVAKRGQDVALRCDPISGHVSLFWYQQALGQGPEFLTYFQNEAQLDKSGLPSDRFFAERPEGSVSTLKIQRTQQEDSAVYLCASSTKTGSGANVLTFGAGSRLTVL.

This chain connects TRBV18 to TRBJ1-1; the match to TRBD1 covers 8 bases. This CDR3 has 16 residues. Looked up from germline, CDR1 is KGHSH and CDR2 is LQKENI. V shed 3 bases and J 0 bases; nucleotides not matched to a gene: 6. The CDR3 nucleotides are TGTGCCAGCTCACCCGGGACAGGAGGCATGAACACTGAAGCTTTCTTT. This sequence encodes CASSPGTGGMNTEAFF.

The rearrangement links TRBV11-2 to TRBJ2-2; D gene unclear. The germline V and J ends were trimmed by 3 bases and 0 bases, with 8 bases remaining between them. Looked up from germline, CDR1 is SGHAT and CDR2 is FQNNGV. This CDR3 spans 15 amino acids. CDR3 protein: CASSFQLSNTGELFF. The CDR3 DNA is TGTGCCAGCAGCTTTCAGCTATCGAACACCGGGGAGCTGTTTTTT.

V usage is TRBV19 and J usage is TRBJ2-3, with TRBD2 matching 10 bases. The V segment lost 7 bases and the J segment 2 bases; nucleotides outside the gene matches: 3. This CDR3 contains 14 residues. Germline CDR1 and CDR2: LNHDA and SQIVND (reference sequence). CDR3 bases: TGTGCCAGTAAGCTAGCGGGGGCCACAGATACGCAGTATTTT. Translation: CASKLAGATDTQYF.

This clone appeared a single time. The J gene is TRBJ1-2, the V gene TRBV2; maybe TRBD1 (6 bases). Germline V gene sequence: CDR1 SNHLY, CDR2 FYNNEI. The CDR3 consists of 15 residues. The V gene lost 6 bases and the J gene lost 0 bases, with 14 bases spanning the gap. The DNA of the CDR3 is TGTGCCAGCAGGTCCCCAGGGGCGCCTAACTATGGCTACACCTTC. Its translation: CASRSPGAPNYGYTF.